The source of this T cell receptor beta chain is a study of Ad26.COV2.S vaccination and SARS-CoV-2 variants (dated by TCRdb to about 2021). General notes on the study: Donors in the vaccine arm were drawn from COV1001, a phase I-IIa trial of Ad26.COV2.S in healthy adults that was multicentre, randomized, double-blind and placebo-controlled. Ad26.COV2.S was administered intramuscularly at 5 x 10^10 or 1 x 10^11 viral particles, either as a single shot or as two shots given 56 days apart. TCRbeta repertoire sequencing served as the tool for gauging how specific and how broad the SARS-CoV-2-reactive T cell receptors were following Ad26.COV2.S vaccination. The TCR-sequenced set comprised about 30 samples: around 20 Ad26.COV2.S vaccine recipients, 5 placebo recipients and 8 SARS-CoV-2 convalescent individuals. Trial participants were randomized into five groups of five: low-dose or high-dose Ad26.COV2.S given once or twice, or placebo on both occasions. Investigators did not know the trial group allocation while performing experiments and assessing outcomes.

V trim: 4 bases; J trim: 2 bases; unmatched bases: 4. In the germline V gene, CDR1 corresponds to MDHEN and CDR2 to SYDVKM. Measured from the cysteine to the phenylalanine, the CDR3 is 15 residues long. Just CDR3 DNA is preserved here, 45 bases in frame from base 1. Note on this clone: Its antigen remains undetermined. No base qualities exist here, and no much larger clone lies one base off it.

According to the study, the label for this sample's treatment or condition signals: roughly 20 received Ad26.COV2.S at low or high dose, single or two shots; roughly five received placebo; per-sample allocation not given. Repertoires of vaccine and placebo recipients were sequenced from samples collected on day 63 after the first injection. In Cohort 1b, roughly 25 adults aged 18-55 years were enrolled at a single site in Boston, USA, between 29 July and 7 August 2020. As a vaccine, Ad26.COV2.S was a replication-incompetent adenovirus type 26 vector that expressed a prefusion-stabilized SARS-CoV-2 spike protein derived from the original Wuhan strain. General findings and caveats noted by the study authors: Comparable non-spike TCR breadth was observed between vaccine and placebo recipients, consistent with only spike being contained in the vaccine. Ad26.COV2.S recipients had higher spike-specific TCR breadth than placebo recipients (P = 0.0014). The study lacked the statistical power to compare responses across vaccine doses or regimens. After vaccination, substantial breadth of spike-specific CD8+ and CD4+ T cell responses was reported. The authors noted that total T cell responses may have been underestimated by the TCR breadth and depth analyses.

TCRbeta CDR3 regions were sequenced with the immunoSEQ Assay. After extraction, genomic DNA underwent amplification by bias-controlled multiplex PCR, followed by high-throughput sequencing. On the study's bioinformatics: To quantify the absolute abundance of each unique TCRbeta CDR3 region, sequences were collapsed and filtered. T cell fraction was estimated by normalization of TCRbeta template counts to usable DNA, with usable DNA being measured through amplification of reference genes present in all nucleated cells. Repertoire TCRs were annotated as SARS-CoV-2-specific when V gene, CDR3 amino acid sequence and J gene were exactly matched to a known reactive TCR set. The reference SARS-CoV-2 TCR set came from MIRA and was filtered for enrichment in COVID-19-positive ImmuneCODE repertoires, removing public or cross-reactive TCRs. Using the MIRA antigens, annotated TCRs were further analysed by specific ORF or by position within an ORF. Depth was the summed frequency of annotated unique rearrangements, while breadth was defined as annotated unique rearrangements over total unique productive rearrangements. Group comparisons of TCR breadth used two-sided Wilcoxon rank-sum tests. Imported from immuneACCESS, the table was reduced by TCRdb to in-frame sequences with V and J called. These copies leave out some clones; in studies compared against another copy, an unresolved V gene accounts for under half, and the cause of the remainder is not known. V and J calls plus clone size are reproduced from that table; the DNA served to infer D and trimming. The sample includes some 520,000 clones, with approximately 88% observed a single time. The ten largest clones take up 13% of the sample.

The sequencing here drew on peripheral blood, taken in a trial of Ad26.COV2.S vaccine versus placebo. The chain is assembled from TRBV28 and TRBJ1-3; 8 bases in the middle match TRBD1. This sequence originates from a person aged 18 to 65 who received the Ad26.COV2.S COVID-19 vaccine or a placebo. The bases read TGTGCCAGCAGTTGGACAGGGAGGACTGGAAACACCATATATTTT. This translates into CASSWTGRTGNTIYF.